This TCR beta chain originates from a study of cytomegalovirus exposure and HLA in healthy donors (dated by TCRdb to the late 2010s). About the full investigation: The 650 to 800 repertoires of the first cohort and the roughly 120 validation repertoires were produced on the same platform, according to a later analysis. The aim of the study was to test whether cataloging public T cell receptors could identify signatures of past pathogen exposure. Along with the approximately 700-subject first cohort, a separate validation cohort of approximately 110 different subjects was used. To predict cytomegalovirus infection status, the study brought together high-throughput TCR immunosequencing, statistical association of individual TCRs with disease status, and machine learning.

Receptors were amplified or captured by the immunoSEQ multiplex PCR assay. In the original analysis: To diagnose cytomegalovirus status from the catalog of TCR beta chain sequences, a statistical classification framework was built. TCRdb re-hosts the immuneACCESS table, in-frame sequences only. Its copies lack some clones; in the studies checked, an unresolved V gene accounts for under half of them, and the cause for the rest is not known. V and J calls plus clone size are reproduced from that table; the DNA served to infer D and trimming. The sample table contains roughly 260,000 clones; only one count was recorded for around 90% of them. 0.37% of the sample is taken by the ten largest. The donors belonged to the validation cohort of over a hundred subjects, which was separate from the approximately 700-subject first cohort. Turning to this clone: It lacks a known antigen. Base qualities are not recorded, but no much larger clone differs from it by a single base.

Study-wide conclusions, independent of this receptor: A later analysis lacked HLA typing for the validation cohort, so it scored co-occurrence in that cohort across all 110 or so repertoires. Cytomegalovirus status was reported to be diagnosed by the classifier with high specificity and sensitivity in both the original and validation cohorts. Across donors, most TCR sequences were observed very rarely, whereas some public TCRs were present in many individuals. The authors suggested that the approach could potentially be extended to other disease states and immunological phenotypes. In vitro tests confirmed that a few of the cytomegalovirus-associated TCR beta chains recognize cytomegalovirus antigens. A later analysis found that TCRs clustered in the first cohort also tended to co-occur in the roughly 120 validation repertoires, with 94% of cluster scores above 0. A total of 150 to 200 TCR beta chains were listed by the study as associated with cytomegalovirus.

From the germline V gene, CDR1 is SGHTA and CDR2 is FQGTGA. V is reduced by 5 bases and J by 0 bases, leaving a spacing of 10 bases between them. The CDR3 covers 14 residues, taking in both the cysteine and the phenylalanine. Only the CDR3 part of the read is kept: 42 bases, read in frame from the first base. What was sequenced was PBMCs. This clonotype originated in a woman aged 18-30 years in good health and CMV-seronegative. The V and J genes are TRBV7-3 and TRBJ1-1; too little of a D gene remains to name it. The CDR3 in this case is CASSPTYMNTEAFF. The nucleotides are TGTGCCAGCAGCCCCACATACATGAACACTGAAGCTTTCTTT.